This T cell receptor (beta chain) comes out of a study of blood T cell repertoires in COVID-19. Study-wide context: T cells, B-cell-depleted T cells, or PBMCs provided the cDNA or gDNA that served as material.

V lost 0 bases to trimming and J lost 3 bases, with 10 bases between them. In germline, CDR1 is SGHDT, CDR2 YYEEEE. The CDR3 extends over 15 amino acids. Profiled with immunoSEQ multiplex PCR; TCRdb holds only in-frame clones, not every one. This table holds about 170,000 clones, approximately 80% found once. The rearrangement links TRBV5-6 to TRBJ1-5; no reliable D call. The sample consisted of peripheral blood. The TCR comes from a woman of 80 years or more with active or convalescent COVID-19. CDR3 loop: CASSLGGDYNQPQHF. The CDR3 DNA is TGTGCCAGCAGCTTGGGGGGAGACTACAATCAGCCCCAGCATTTT.